Listed here is a single T cell receptor beta chain. What it recognizes is unknown. Both 60 Vbeta primers and 13 Jbeta primers went into the PCR. TCRdb's copy holds only in-frame clones and misses some; the assay was immunoSEQ multiplex PCR. In total, the table holds 30,000 to 50,000 clones. This sample was included in a study of cytomegalovirus exposure and HLA in healthy donors. Study-level results: A link between a missense DCLRE1C variant and TCR beta V- and J-gene trimming emerged from a later analysis.

The clonotype was recovered from a woman aged 25-40 years in good health and CMV-seropositive. The source material was PBMCs.

The DNA for the CDR3 is TGTGCCAGCAGCTTAGCCGCACAGGGAGCGACGTACGAGCAGTACTTC. Its protein is CASSLAAQGATYEQYF. V and J are TRBV7-6 and TRBJ2-7; TRBD1 might be the D (6 bases). CDR1 SGHVS and CDR2 FNYEAQ come from the germline V gene. V was cut by 0 bases and J by 4 bases, with 16 bases left in between. The CDR3 sequence is 16 residues long.